The rows below give T cell receptor beta chains drawn from one sample of a study of cytomegalovirus exposure and HLA in healthy donors. Assay used: immunoSEQ multiplex PCR; TCRdb lists only in-frame clones, some missing. This sample has tens of thousands of clones; approximately 70% occur once, and the top ten carry 2.1%. The specimen was PBMCs. The origin of the receptors is a young man in good health and CMV-seronegative. The CDR3 runs from the conserved cysteine through the conserved F or W. A D gene is named only where the DNA matches it firmly. Size tells how often a clone was seen (once, few, many) or the class of an expanded clone, and some rows leave it out.

d_gene | len | j_gene | abundance | v_gene | CDR3aa | CDR3nt
- | 13 | TRBJ1-1 | once | TRBV11-2 | CASSFPGGLGAFF | TGTGCCAGCAGCTTCCCGGGTGGATTAGGAGCTTTCTTT
TRBD1 | 14 | TRBJ1-2 | - | TRBV30 | CAWRPRQGNYGYTF | TGTGCCTGGAGGCCGAGACAGGGCAACTATGGCTACACCTTC
TRBD1 | 14 | TRBJ1-1 | - | TRBV12-5 | CASGLGQGGTEAFF | TGTGCTAGTGGTTTGGGACAGGGTGGCACTGAAGCTTTCTTT
- | 14 | TRBJ1-2 | - | TRBV28 | CASSLTLGGRGYTF | TGTGCCAGCAGTTTGACCTTGGGGGGGCGCGGCTACACCTTC
- | 13 | TRBJ1-5 | - | TRBV6-5 | CASSYQRNQPQHF | TGTGCCAGCAGTTATCAGCGGAATCAGCCCCAGCATTTT
TRBD1 | 16 | TRBJ2-7 | many | TRBV4-3 | CASSHSGTGETYEQYF | TGCGCCAGCAGCCACTCCGGGACAGGGGAAACCTACGAGCAGTACTTC
TRBD2 | 18 | TRBJ2-2 | - | TRBV9 | CASSVAGLAGGFTGELFF | TGTGCCAGCAGCGTAGCGGGACTAGCGGGAGGGTTCACCGGGGAGCTGTTTTTT
TRBD2 | 15 | TRBJ2-1 | - | TRBV30 | CAWSPGGILYNEQFF | TGTGCCTGGAGTCCCGGGGGGATTTTATACAATGAGCAGTTCTTC
TRBD1 | 14 | TRBJ2-7 | - | TRBV5-1 | CASSTGTGSYEQYF | TGCGCCAGCAGCACCGGGACAGGGTCCTACGAGCAGTACTTC
TRBD1 | 16 | TRBJ1-2 | - | TRBV5-1 | CASSQIWDSLNYGYTF | TGCGCCAGCAGCCAAATATGGGACAGCCTAAACTATGGCTACACCTTC
- | 13 | TRBJ1-1 | once | TRBV27 | CASSSRVNTEAFF | TGTGCCAGCAGTTCACGGGTGAACACTGAAGCTTTCTTT
- | 17 | TRBJ1-1 | - | TRBV19 | CASSIDRRAGGNTEAFF | TGTGCCAGTAGTATAGACCGCCGCGCGGGAGGGAACACTGAAGCTTTCTTT
- | 15 | TRBJ2-7 | - | TRBV7-3 | CASSLVGAGSYEQYF | TGTGCCAGCAGCTTAGTAGGGGCAGGCTCCTACGAGCAGTACTTC
TRBD1 | 16 | TRBJ1-5 | - | TRBV5-1 | CASSLGVRDSYQPQHF | TGCGCCAGCAGCCTTGGGGTTAGGGACAGCTATCAGCCCCAGCATTTT
TRBD2 | 16 | TRBJ2-7 | - | TRBV27 | CASRHLTSGSKYEQYF | TGTGCCAGCAGGCATTTGACTAGCGGGAGTAAATACGAGCAGTACTTC
TRBD1 | 17 | TRBJ1-1 | - | TRBV7-2 | CASSTGQGNFPNTEAFF | TGTGCCAGCAGCACTGGACAGGGGAACTTCCCGAACACTGAAGCTTTCTTT
- | 15 | TRBJ1-6 | - | TRBV4-3 | CASSQDGYSHSPLHF | TGCGCCAGCAGCCAAGACGGTTACTCCCATTCACCCCTCCACTTT
- | 16 | TRBJ2-1 | - | TRBV30 | CAWGGWLDAQSGEQFF | TGTGCCTGGGGAGGATGGCTTGACGCCCAATCGGGGGAGCAGTTCTTC
- | 18 | TRBJ1-1 | - | TRBV28 | CASSQLWMWARKRSEAFF | TGTGCCAGCAGTCAACTCTGGATGTGGGCAAGGAAACGGTCTGAAGCTTTCTTT
- | 16 | TRBJ2-2 | - | TRBV9 | CASSVVTGGNTGELFF | TGTGCCAGCAGCGTAGTCACCGGAGGGAACACCGGGGAGCTGTTTTTT
- | 13 | TRBJ2-1 | - | TRBV9 | CASSATDYNEQFF | TGTGCCAGCAGCGCGACAGACTACAATGAGCAGTTCTTC
TRBD2 | 13 | TRBJ2-1 | once | TRBV10-3 | CATLGLAGGEQFF | TGTGCCACCTTGGGACTAGCGGGAGGGGAGCAGTTCTTC
- | 13 | TRBJ1-5 | few | TRBV5-4 | CASSLAGNQPQHF | TGTGCCAGCAGCTTGGCAGGGAATCAGCCCCAGCATTTT
TRBD1 | 14 | TRBJ1-2 | - | TRBV6-1 | CASSFQDRLYGYTF | TGTGCCAGCAGTTTCCAGGACAGGCTCTATGGCTACACCTTC
TRBD1 | 16 | TRBJ1-2 | - | TRBV7-9 | CASSLVGTGGSYGYTF | TGTGCCAGCAGCTTAGTCGGGACAGGGGGCTCCTATGGCTACACCTTC
- | 15 | TRBJ2-2 | - | TRBV5-1 | CASSLVSSRGGELFF | TGCGCCAGCAGCTTGGTGTCAAGCCGGGGCGGGGAGCTGTTTTTT
- | 14 | TRBJ1-2 | - | TRBV28 | CASSLTAGMGGYTF | TGTGCCAGCAGTTTGACGGCAGGGATGGGTGGCTACACCTTC
TRBD1 | 14 | TRBJ2-1 | - | TRBV5-1 | CASRRGQAINEQFF | TGCGCCAGCAGAAGGGGACAGGCGATCAATGAGCAGTTCTTC
TRBD2 | 18 | TRBJ2-2 | - | TRBV6-1 | CASSEAPGLAGNTGELFF | TGTGCCAGCAGTGAAGCGCCTGGACTAGCGGGAAACACCGGGGAGCTGTTTTTT
TRBD2 | 16 | TRBJ2-7 | - | TRBV4-1 | CASSQDTTSGSYEQYF | TGCGCCAGCAGCCAAGATACGACTAGCGGGAGCTACGAGCAGTACTTC
- | 13 | TRBJ1-2 | - | TRBV27 | CASSHGGEIGYTF | TGTGCCAGCAGTCACGGTGGAGAGATTGGCTACACCTTC
- | 11 | TRBJ1-2 | - | TRBV30 | CAWSVQGGYTF | TGTGCCTGGAGTGTACAGGGAGGCTACACCTTC
TRBD1 | 13 | TRBJ2-2 | - | TRBV30 | CAWTRTGVGELFF | TGTGCCTGGACCAGGACAGGGGTCGGGGAGCTGTTTTTT
- | 15 | TRBJ1-1 | few | TRBV28 | CPSQQGYIMNTEAFF | TGTCCCAGCCAACAGGGTTATATAATGAACACTGAAGCTTTCTTT
TRBD2 | 16 | TRBJ2-7 | - | TRBV30 | CAWSALIGTSGSEQYF | TGTGCCTGGAGTGCCTTAATCGGGACTAGCGGGAGCGAGCAGTACTTC
- | 13 | TRBJ1-5 | few | TRBV10-2 | CASNRDFSQPQHF | TGCGCCAGCAACCGGGATTTCAGTCAGCCCCAGCATTTT
- | 15 | TRBJ2-3 | - | TRBV11-2 | CASSSIASSTDTQYF | TGTGCCAGCAGCTCAATAGCGTCTAGCACAGATACGCAGTATTTT
TRBD1 | 14 | TRBJ1-2 | - | TRBV5-6 | CASSFTEQGCGYTF | TGTGCCAGCAGCTTCACGGAACAGGGGTGCGGCTACACCTTC
- | 20 | TRBJ2-6 | - | TRBV4-2 | CASSQVLGGAGESGANVLTF | TGTGCCAGCAGCCAAGTGTTGGGAGGGGCAGGGGAGTCTGGGGCCAACGTCCTGACTTTC
- | 13 | TRBJ1-6 | - | TRBV2 | CASSVGGNSPLHF | TGTGCCAGCAGTGTTGGGGGGAATTCACCCCTCCACTTT
TRBD1 | 14 | TRBJ1-4 | once | TRBV19 | CASNSNRGVEKLFF | TGTGCCAGTAACTCGAACAGGGGGGTTGAAAAACTGTTTTTT
TRBD2 | 15 | TRBJ2-7 | - | TRBV5-1 | CASRPGLASSYEQYF | TGCGCCAGCCGTCCGGGACTAGCTTCGTCCTACGAGCAGTACTTC
- | 13 | TRBJ1-2 | few | TRBV5-6 | CASNERGSRGYTF | TGTGCCAGCAATGAACGGGGTTCCCGGGGCTACACCTTC
- | 17 | TRBJ2-7 | - | TRBV28 | CASSLRAGGLRTYEQYF | TGTGCCAGCAGTTTAAGGGCAGGGGGACTCCGAACCTACGAGCAGTACTTC
- | 13 | TRBJ1-2 | - | TRBV2 | CASRDSGQWGYTF | TGTGCCAGCAGGGATAGTGGACAGTGGGGCTACACCTTC
- | 16 | TRBJ2-7 | few | TRBV2 | CASRPTGIRHPYEQYF | TGTGCCAGCAGGCCCACAGGGATTAGGCACCCCTACGAGCAGTACTTC
- | 17 | TRBJ2-7 | - | TRBV30 | CAGRPSQKGQFSYEQYF | TGTGCCGGACGACCCTCACAGAAGGGACAATTCTCCTACGAGCAGTACTTC
TRBD2 | 15 | TRBJ2-2 | few | TRBV6-6 | CASSYAGLAPGELFF | TGTGCCAGCAGTTACGCGGGACTAGCGCCCGGGGAGCTGTTTTTT